The 6 T cell receptor beta chains below come from one sample, sequenced in a study of blood T cell dynamics during melanoma immunotherapy (dated by TCRdb to 2018 to 2021). Explained via the paper, the time point label denotes: week 3, after first cycle of checkpoint inhibitor. The method behind the library was the immunoSEQ multiplex PCR assay. The table comes from immuneACCESS by way of TCRdb, which keeps in-frame sequences with V and J called. Part of the clones is missing from these tables; in studies checked, under half for an unresolved V gene and the rest for unknown reasons. The sample table shows about 12,000 clones, and more than 75% are seen once. The top ten constitute about 4.2% of the sample. The specimen comprised blood, sampled from a patient treated with checkpoint blockade. Receptor source: a human donor with melanoma.

The genes are TRBV7-8 and TRBJ2-7; 8 nucleotides match TRBD2. V was clipped by 2 bases and J by 2 bases; unmatched bases: 8. The germline V gene has CDR1 SGHVS and CDR2 FQNEAQ. The CDR3 sequence is 16 residues long. The CDR3 DNA is TGTGCCAGCAGCTTAAGGTTTGCGGGAGGCCCCTACGAGCAGTACTTC. It specifies CASSLRFAGGPYEQYF.

Of note for this clone: The junction and the germline gene differ at one end; a read error may be behind it. In DNA, the CDR3 is TGTGCCAGCATTGAATATGGGCGGCCGCGAGGCTACACCTTC. Translated: CASIEYGRPRGYTF. The chain is built from TRBV6-1 and TRBJ1-2; D ambiguous. This CDR3 region has 14 residues. The germline V gene encodes CDR1 MNHNS and CDR2 SASEGT.

The CDR3 here is CASSKTSGSYEQYF. CDR3 bases: TGTGCCAGCAGCAAGACTAGCGGGAGTTACGAGCAGTACTTC. The rearrangement uses TRBV7-6 and TRBJ2-7, with 12 bases matching TRBD2. Germline V gene sequence: CDR1 SGHVS, CDR2 FNYEAQ. V gave up 5 bases and J gave up 4 bases; unmatched junction bases: 3. This CDR3 is built from 14 residues. The full variable domain, rest sourced from reference TRBV7-6 and TRBJ2-7, is GAGVSQSPRYKVTKRGQDVALRCDPISGHVSLYWYRQALGQGPEFLTYFNYEAQQDKSGLPNDRFSAERPEGSISTLTIQRTEQRDSAMYRCASSKTSGSYEQYFGPGTRLTVT.

This clone is a singleton in its sample. This chain uses TRBV30 with TRBJ2-5; 11 bases line up with TRBD1. With V trimmed by 3 bases and J by 5 bases, 11 bases remained unmatched. In germline, CDR1 is GTSNPN, CDR2 SVGIG (reference sequence). This CDR3 has 16 residues. CDR3 nucleotides: TGTGCCTGGAGCCAAATCTGGGACAGGGGGGGCGAGACCCAGTACTTC. Protein: CAWSQIWDRGGETQYF. The complete variable domain, with remaining parts taken from reference TRBV30 and TRBJ2-5, reads SQTIHQWPATLVQPVGSPLSLECTVEGTSNPNLYWYRQAAGRGLQLLFYSVGIGQISSEVPQNLSASRPQDRQFILSSKKLLLSDSGFYLCAWSQIWDRGGETQYFGPGTRLLVL.

In this sample, this clone turned up once. The chain links TRBV5-4 to TRBJ1-2, with D uncertain. Trimming took 0 bases from V and 8 from J, leaving 14 bases between them. The CDR3 spans 14 residues. Germline CDR1 SGHNT, CDR2 YYREEE (reference sequence). The CDR3 reads CASSLVGGDEGYTF. For the CDR3, the DNA is TGTGCCAGCAGCTTGGTTGGCGGGGATGAAGGCTACACCTTC.

The chain employs TRBV6-6 and TRBJ2-7, with 9 positions matching TRBD1. This CDR3 contains 15 residues. From germline, CDR1 is MNHNY and CDR2 SVGAGI (reference sequence). With V trimmed by 7 bases and J by 2 bases, 9 bases remained unmatched. The CDR3 loop reads CASTDRGQGAYEQYF. As DNA, the CDR3 is TGTGCCAGCACCGACAGGGGACAGGGCGCCTACGAGCAGTACTTC.